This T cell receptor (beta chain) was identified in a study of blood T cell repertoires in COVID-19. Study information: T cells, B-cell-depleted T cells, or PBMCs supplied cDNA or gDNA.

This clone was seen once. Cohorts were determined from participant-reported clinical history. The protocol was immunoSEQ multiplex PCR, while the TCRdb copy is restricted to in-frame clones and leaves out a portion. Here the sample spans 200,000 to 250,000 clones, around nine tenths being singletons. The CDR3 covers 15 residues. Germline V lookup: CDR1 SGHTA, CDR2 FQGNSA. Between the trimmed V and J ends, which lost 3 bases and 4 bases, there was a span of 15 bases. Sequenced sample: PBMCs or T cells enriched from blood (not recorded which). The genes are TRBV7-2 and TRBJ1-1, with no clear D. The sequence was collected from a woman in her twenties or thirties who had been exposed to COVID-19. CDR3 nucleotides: TGTGCCAGCAGCTTGTTGCGGGTGAGGAGCACTGAAGCTTTCTTT. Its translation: CASSLLRVRSTEAFF.